This T cell receptor beta chain was sequenced during a study of blood T cell repertoires in COVID-19. V shed 5 bases and J shed 5 bases, with 3 bases lying between them. CDR1 is SGHVS, CDR2 FNYEAQ, per germline. This CDR3 is built from 11 residues. Study processing details: Estimation of nucleated cell counts was performed using reference gene primer amplification. TCRdb's copy holds only in-frame clones and misses some; the assay was immunoSEQ multiplex PCR. D and trimming come from the DNA, and the V and J calls and clone size come from that table. The sample holds 110,000 to 150,000 clones, around 81% seen once. Participant age was roughly 18 to 90 years, and participants resided in around 24 US areas.

The V gene is TRBV7-6, the J gene TRBJ2-2, with D uncertain. The sequencing sample was made of PBMCs or T cells enriched from blood (not recorded which). The TCR originated in a woman between 40 and 55 years old who had recovered from COVID-19. The CDR3 nucleotides read TGTGCCAGCAGCCTGACCGGGGAGCTGTTTTTT. As protein: CASSLTGELFF.